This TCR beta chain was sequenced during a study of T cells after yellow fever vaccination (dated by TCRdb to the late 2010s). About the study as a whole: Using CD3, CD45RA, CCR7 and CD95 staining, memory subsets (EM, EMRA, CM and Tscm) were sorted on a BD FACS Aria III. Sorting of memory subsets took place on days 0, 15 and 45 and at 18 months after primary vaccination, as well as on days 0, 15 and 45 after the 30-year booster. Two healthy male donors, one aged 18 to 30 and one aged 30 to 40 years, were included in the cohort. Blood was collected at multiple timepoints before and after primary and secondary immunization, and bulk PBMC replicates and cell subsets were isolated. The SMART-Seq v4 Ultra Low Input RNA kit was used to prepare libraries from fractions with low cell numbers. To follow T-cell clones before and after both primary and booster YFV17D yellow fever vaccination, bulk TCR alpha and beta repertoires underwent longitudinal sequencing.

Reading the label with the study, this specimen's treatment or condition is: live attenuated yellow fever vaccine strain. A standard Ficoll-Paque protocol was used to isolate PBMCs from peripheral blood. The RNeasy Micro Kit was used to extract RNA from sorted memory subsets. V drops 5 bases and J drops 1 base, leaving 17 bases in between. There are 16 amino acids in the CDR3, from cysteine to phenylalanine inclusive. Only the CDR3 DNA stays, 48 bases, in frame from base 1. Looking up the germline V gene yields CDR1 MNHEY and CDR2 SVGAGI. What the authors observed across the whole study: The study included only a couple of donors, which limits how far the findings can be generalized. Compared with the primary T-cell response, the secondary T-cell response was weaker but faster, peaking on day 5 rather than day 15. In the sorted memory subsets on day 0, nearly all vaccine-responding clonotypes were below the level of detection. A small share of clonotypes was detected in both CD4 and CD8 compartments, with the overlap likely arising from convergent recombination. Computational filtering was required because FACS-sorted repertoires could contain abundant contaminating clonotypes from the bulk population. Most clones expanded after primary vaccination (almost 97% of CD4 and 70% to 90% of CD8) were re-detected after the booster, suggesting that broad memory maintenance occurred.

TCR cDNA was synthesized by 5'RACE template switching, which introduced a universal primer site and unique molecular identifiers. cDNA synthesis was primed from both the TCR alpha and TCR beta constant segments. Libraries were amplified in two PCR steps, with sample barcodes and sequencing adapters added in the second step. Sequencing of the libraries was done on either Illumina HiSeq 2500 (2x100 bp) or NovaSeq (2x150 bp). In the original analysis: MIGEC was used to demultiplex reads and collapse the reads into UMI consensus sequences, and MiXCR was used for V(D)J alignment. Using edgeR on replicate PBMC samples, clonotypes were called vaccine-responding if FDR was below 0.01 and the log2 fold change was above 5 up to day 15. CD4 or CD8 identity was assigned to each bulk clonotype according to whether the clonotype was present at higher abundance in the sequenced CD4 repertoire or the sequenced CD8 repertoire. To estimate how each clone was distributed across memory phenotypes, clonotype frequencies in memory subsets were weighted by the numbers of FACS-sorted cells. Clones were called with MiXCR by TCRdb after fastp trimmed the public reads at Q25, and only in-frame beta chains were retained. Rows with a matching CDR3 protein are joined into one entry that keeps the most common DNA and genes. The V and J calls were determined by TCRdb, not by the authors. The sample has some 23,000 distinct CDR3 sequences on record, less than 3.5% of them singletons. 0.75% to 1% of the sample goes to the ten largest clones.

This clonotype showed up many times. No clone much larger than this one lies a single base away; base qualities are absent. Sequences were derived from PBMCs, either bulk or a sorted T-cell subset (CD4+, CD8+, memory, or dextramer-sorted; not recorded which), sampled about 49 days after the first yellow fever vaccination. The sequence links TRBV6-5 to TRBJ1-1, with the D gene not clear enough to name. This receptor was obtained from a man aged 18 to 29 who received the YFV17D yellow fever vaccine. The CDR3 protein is CASSPLRGAENTEAFF. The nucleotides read TGTGCCAGCAGTCCCCTCCGGGGAGCTGAGAACACTGAAGCTTTCTTT.